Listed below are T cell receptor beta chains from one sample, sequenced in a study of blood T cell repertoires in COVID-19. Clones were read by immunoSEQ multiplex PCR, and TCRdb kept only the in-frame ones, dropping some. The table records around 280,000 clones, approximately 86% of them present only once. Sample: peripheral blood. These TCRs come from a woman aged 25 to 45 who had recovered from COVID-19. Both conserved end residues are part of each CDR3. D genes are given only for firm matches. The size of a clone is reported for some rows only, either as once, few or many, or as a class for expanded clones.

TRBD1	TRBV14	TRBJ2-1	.	TGTGCCAGCAGCCAAGATCGGGACAGGAATTTCTTC	CASSQDRDRNFF
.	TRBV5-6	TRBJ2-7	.	TGTGCCAGCAGCTTGGTGGCGGGTGACGAGCAGTACTTC	CASSLVAGDEQYF
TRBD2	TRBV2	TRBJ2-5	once	TGTGCCAGCCCAAGGACTAGCGCAAACCAAGAGACCCAGTACTTC	CASPRTSANQETQYF
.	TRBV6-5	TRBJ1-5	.	TGTGCCAGCCGATCCGGGACACGCAGCAATCAGCCCCAGCATTTT	CASRSGTRSNQPQHF
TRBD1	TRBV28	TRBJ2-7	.	TGTGCCAGCAGCCCGGACAGGGGTCACTACGAGCAGTACTTC	CASSPDRGHYEQYF
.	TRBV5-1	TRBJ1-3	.	TGCGCCAGCAGCTTTATTCAGGACGGGAGCGGGAACACCATATATTTT	CASSFIQDGSGNTIYF
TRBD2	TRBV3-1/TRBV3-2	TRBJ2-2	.	TGTGCCAGCAGCGGAGAGCTACTAGCGGGAGCTCGCACCGGGGAGCTGTTTTTT	CASSGELLAGARTGELFF
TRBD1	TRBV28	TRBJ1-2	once	TGTGCCAGCAGTACAGGGGCCCAATCAGCTAACTATGGCTACACCTTC	CASSTGAQSANYGYTF
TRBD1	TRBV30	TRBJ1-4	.	TGTGCCTGGAATTCGGGGACAGGGAATGAAAAACTGTTTTTT	CAWNSGTGNEKLFF
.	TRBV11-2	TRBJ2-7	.	TGTGCCAGCAGCCCCCAAACAGGGTACCCCTCCTACGAGCAGTACTTC	CASSPQTGYPSYEQYF
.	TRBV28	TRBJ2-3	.	TGTGCCAGCAGTTTACGGGTAACAGATACGCAGTATTTT	CASSLRVTDTQYF
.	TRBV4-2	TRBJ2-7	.	TGTGCCAGCAGCCCCCCCCTTTCCTACGAGCAGTACTTC	CASSPPLSYEQYF
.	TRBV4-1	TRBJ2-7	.	TGCGCCAGCAGCCAAACGGGGTACGAGCAGTACTTC	CASSQTGYEQYF
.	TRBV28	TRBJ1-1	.	TGTGCCAGCAGTTTACTCCGCAGCGGGAACACTGAAGCTTTCTTT	CASSLLRSGNTEAFF
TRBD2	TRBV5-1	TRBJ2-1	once	TGCGCCAGCAGCACCCTAGCGGGTAAAGGCACTGAGCAGTTCTTC	CASSTLAGKGTEQFF
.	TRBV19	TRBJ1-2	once	TGTGCCAGTAGTGACCCCGCCCTCGGGCAGGGGAACTATGGCTACACCTTC	CASSDPALGQGNYGYTF
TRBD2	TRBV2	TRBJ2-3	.	TGTGCCAGCACGGGGGGTAGGAGGGTAGATACGCAGTATTTT	CASTGGRRVDTQYF
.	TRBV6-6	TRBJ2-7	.	TGTGCCAGCATTCCCTCGGGGGGCTCATACGAGCAGTACTTC	CASIPSGGSYEQYF
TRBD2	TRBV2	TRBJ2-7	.	TGTGCCATCCAAAAGGTATTAGCGGGAGAGGGGGAGCAGTACTTC	CAIQKVLAGEGEQYF
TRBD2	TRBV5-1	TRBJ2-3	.	TGCGCCAGCAGCTCGACGGGCAAGACTAGCGCCGCAGATACGCAGTATTTT	CASSSTGKTSAADTQYF
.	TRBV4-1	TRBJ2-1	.	TGCGCCAGCAGCCTGGACAGCTACAATGAGCAGTTCTTC	CASSLDSYNEQFF
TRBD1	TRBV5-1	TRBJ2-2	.	TGCGCCAGCAGCCCTATCTTGACAGGGTATATCGGGGAGCTGTTTTTT	CASSPILTGYIGELFF
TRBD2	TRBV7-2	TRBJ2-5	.	TGTGCCAGCAGCTTAGGTCCTAGCGGGGGCGGGTCAGAGACCCAGTACTTC	CASSLGPSGGGSETQYF
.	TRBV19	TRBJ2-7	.	TGTGCCAGTAGTCCAATCGGGACGGGGGTATACGAGCAGTACTTC	CASSPIGTGVYEQYF
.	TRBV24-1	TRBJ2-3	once	TGTGCCACCAGTGATTCAAGACAGGCCCGCACAGATACGCAGTATTTT	CATSDSRQARTDTQYF
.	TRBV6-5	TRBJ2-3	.	TGTGCCAGCATCGTAGGACAGTCTCGCACAGATACGCAGTATTTT	CASIVGQSRTDTQYF
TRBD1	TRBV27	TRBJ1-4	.	TGTGCCAGCAGTCCTGGACAGGGGGATAATGAAAAACTGTTTTTT	CASSPGQGDNEKLFF
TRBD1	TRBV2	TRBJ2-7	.	TGTGCCAGCGTTCCCGGGACAGTGTCCTACGAGCAGTACTTC	CASVPGTVSYEQYF
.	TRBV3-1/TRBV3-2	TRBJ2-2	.	TGTGCCAGCAGCTACTCCGGGGAGCTGTTTTTT	CASSYSGELFF
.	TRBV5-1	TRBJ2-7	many	TGCGCCAGCAGCTTGGGAGGGTCCCGGAGCTCCTACGAGCAGTACTTC	CASSLGGSRSSYEQYF
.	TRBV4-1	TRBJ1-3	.	TGCGCCAGCAGCCAAGTTGGGCAGGGCTCTGGAAACACCATATATTTT	CASSQVGQGSGNTIYF
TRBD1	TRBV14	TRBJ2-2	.	TGTGCCAGCAGCCAAGAAGCAGGGGGCGCGTTCGGGGAGCTGTTTTTT	CASSQEAGGAFGELFF
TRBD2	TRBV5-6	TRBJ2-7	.	TGTGCCAGCAGCTTGGGAGCGGGAGTTCCCCGAGAGCAGTACTTC	CASSLGAGVPREQYF
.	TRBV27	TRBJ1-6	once	TGTGCCAGCAGTCTCCTTCAGGGGAATATATATAATTCACCCCTCCACTTT	CASSLLQGNIYNSPLHF
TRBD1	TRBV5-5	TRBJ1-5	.	TGTGCCAGCAGCTTGGAGGGGGCTCAGCCCCAGCATTTT	CASSLEGAQPQHF
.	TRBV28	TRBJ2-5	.	TGTGCCAGCAGTTGGGGCATGATGGAGACCCAGTACTTC	CASSWGMMETQYF
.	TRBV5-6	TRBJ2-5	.	TGTGCCAGCAGCTTGACGGTTTGGGCAGAGACCCAGTACTTC	CASSLTVWAETQYF
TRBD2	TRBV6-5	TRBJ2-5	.	TGTGCCAGCAGTTACAGGAGGACTAGCGTAGAGACCCAGTACTTC	CASSYRRTSVETQYF
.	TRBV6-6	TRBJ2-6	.	TGTGCCAGCAGTCCGGACATTGGCTCAGGGGCCAACGTCCTGACTTTC	CASSPDIGSGANVLTF
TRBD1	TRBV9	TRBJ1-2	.	TGTGCCAGCAGCCCCTTTACGTTAGGGGACAGGGAAAATGGCTACACCTTC	CASSPFTLGDRENGYTF
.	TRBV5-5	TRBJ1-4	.	TGTGCCAGCAGCTGGGACACTACTAATGAAAAACTGTTTTTT	CASSWDTTNEKLFF
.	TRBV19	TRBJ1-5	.	TGTGCCAGTAGTCGACAGAGGAATCAGCCCCAGCATTTT	CASSRQRNQPQHF
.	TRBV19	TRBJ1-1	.	TGTGCCATTAGACAGGAGGGCATGAACACTGAAGCTTTCTTT	CAIRQEGMNTEAFF
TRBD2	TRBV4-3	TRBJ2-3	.	TGCGCCAGCAGCCGAGGACTAGCGGGCATCACAGATACGCAGTATTTT	CASSRGLAGITDTQYF
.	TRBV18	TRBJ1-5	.	TGTGCCAGCTCACCACCGAATAGTCCTCAGCCCCAGCATTTT	CASSPPNSPQPQHF
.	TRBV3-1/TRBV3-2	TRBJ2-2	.	TGTGCCAGCAGCCAAGGAGGGACCGGGGAGCTGTTTTTT	CASSQGGTGELFF
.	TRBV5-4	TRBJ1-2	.	TGTGCCAGCAGTCGTACAGTTTCTCGAGGCTACACCTTC	CASSRTVSRGYTF